Listed below are T cell receptor beta chains from one sample, sequenced in a study of blood T cell repertoires in COVID-19. Sequencing used immunoSEQ multiplex PCR; TCRdb keeps in-frame clones, though not all of them. The top ten clones hold around 4.2% of a sample with about 120,000 clones, 84% of them seen once. Sequenced: PBMCs or T cells enriched from blood (not recorded which). Source of these receptors: a woman aged 30 to 39 who had recovered from COVID-19. Each CDR3 is given with its conserved first and last residue. D genes are given only for firm matches. A clone size is listed for some rows: how often the clone was seen (once, few, many), or a class if it is expanded.

12	TRBV18	TRBJ2-7	TRBD1	-	CASTGASYEQYF	TGTGCCAGCACAGGGGCCTCCTACGAGCAGTACTTC
12	TRBV28	TRBJ1-5	TRBD1	-	CASGTGVQPQHF	TGTGCCAGTGGGACAGGGGTTCAGCCCCAGCATTTT
15	TRBV7-2	TRBJ2-2	TRBD2	-	CATSRGLAVTGELFF	TGTGCCACCTCTCGTGGACTAGCCGTCACCGGGGAGCTGTTTTTT
16	TRBV11-2	TRBJ1-1	TRBD1	-	CASSLVRQGGGTEAFF	TGTGCCAGCAGCTTAGTTAGACAGGGAGGAGGTACTGAAGCTTTCTTT
16	TRBV4-1	TRBJ2-7	TRBD1	-	CASSQDEGQGYYEQYF	TGCGCCAGCAGCCAAGACGAGGGACAGGGATATTACGAGCAGTACTTC
15	TRBV30	TRBJ1-2	TRBD1	-	CAWSVPGQGWRGYTF	TGTGCCTGGAGTGTTCCCGGACAGGGATGGAGAGGCTACACCTTC
16	TRBV4-3	TRBJ2-2	TRBD2	once	CASSQEGLAGVGELFF	TGCGCCAGCAGCCAAGAAGGGCTAGCGGGAGTCGGGGAGCTGTTTTTT
16	TRBV7-3	TRBJ1-2	TRBD1	-	CASSHGQGAFGYGYTF	TGTGCCAGCAGCCATGGACAGGGGGCGTTCGGCTATGGCTACACCTTC
12	TRBV6-5	TRBJ1-5	-	once	CATKPGNQPQHF	TGTGCCACCAAACCAGGCAATCAGCCCCAGCATTTT
13	TRBV12-3/TRBV12-4	TRBJ2-7	TRBD2	-	CASRLGEGNEQYF	TGTGCCAGCCGATTGGGGGAGGGCAACGAGCAGTACTTC
15	TRBV14	TRBJ2-1	TRBD2	few	CASSQFASGSTEQFF	TGTGCCAGCAGCCAATTTGCTAGCGGGAGTACTGAGCAGTTCTTC
14	TRBV9	TRBJ2-7	TRBD2	-	CASRGLAGFYEQYF	TGTGCCAGCAGAGGACTAGCGGGGTTTTACGAGCAGTACTTC
16	TRBV7-2	TRBJ2-3	-	few	CASSPRLLPSTDTQYF	TGTGCCAGCAGCCCCCGACTACTACCCTCCACAGATACGCAGTATTTT
19	TRBV18	TRBJ1-6	TRBD1	-	CASSPRGTASSSYNSPLHF	TGTGCCAGCTCACCCCGCGGGACAGCTTCCTCCTCCTATAATTCACCCCTCCACTTT
15	TRBV3-1/TRBV3-2	TRBJ2-2	-	-	CASSQGRVHTGELFF	TGTGCCAGCAGCCAAGGCAGGGTCCACACCGGGGAGCTGTTTTTT
16	TRBV7-2	TRBJ1-1	TRBD1	-	CASSPYPTGGNTEAFF	TGTGCCAGCAGCCCCTACCCGACAGGGGGGAACACTGAAGCTTTCTTT
15	TRBV19	TRBJ1-5	TRBD1	-	CASSPQRTGTGGRHF	TGTGCCAGTAGTCCTCAACGGACAGGGACGGGGGGACGGCATTTT
13	TRBV5-1	TRBJ1-2	-	-	CASSLGAGYGYTF	TGCGCCAGCAGCTTGGGGGCTGGCTATGGCTACACCTTC
15	TRBV28	TRBJ1-2	TRBD1	-	CASSYRDRGRRNYTF	TGTGCCAGCAGTTACCGGGACAGGGGTAGGAGGAACTACACCTTC
11	TRBV2	TRBJ2-4	-	few	CASSEVSIQYF	TGTGCCAGCAGTGAAGTATCTATTCAGTACTTC
17	TRBV4-1	TRBJ2-1	-	-	CASSRDTSLGGHNEQFF	TGCGCCAGCAGCCGCGATACGTCCCTCGGAGGGCACAATGAGCAGTTCTTC
15	TRBV9	TRBJ2-3	TRBD2	-	CASSVEGGSQSTQYF	TGTGCCAGCAGCGTAGAGGGCGGGAGTCAGTCTACGCAGTATTTT
16	TRBV7-6	TRBJ1-1	TRBD1	-	CASSWGQGLKNTEAFF	TGTGCCAGCAGCTGGGGACAGGGGTTGAAGAACACTGAAGCTTTCTTT
13	TRBV29-1	TRBJ2-1	TRBD2	-	CSVKIAGGRPQFF	TGCAGCGTGAAGATAGCGGGAGGGCGCCCGCAGTTCTTC
13	TRBV10-3	TRBJ1-1	TRBD1	once	CAMRTGGNTEAFF	TGTGCCATGAGGACAGGGGGCAACACTGAAGCTTTCTTT
13	TRBV28	TRBJ1-2	-	-	CASSLLTGFGYTF	TGTGCCAGCAGTTTACTGACAGGATTTGGCTACACCTTC
16	TRBV7-9	TRBJ2-3	TRBD2	few	CASSLSGGRPTDTQYF	TGTGCCAGCAGCTTGAGTGGCGGGAGGCCCACAGATACGCAGTATTTT
16	TRBV14	TRBJ2-7	TRBD1	-	CASSKRRQGSSYEQYF	TGTGCCAGCAGCAAAAGAAGACAGGGTAGCTCCTACGAGCAGTACTTC
16	TRBV30	TRBJ2-3	-	-	CAWSVIKLSFTDTQYF	TGTGCCTGGAGTGTAATCAAGTTAAGCTTCACAGATACGCAGTATTTT
11	TRBV29-1	TRBJ1-2	TRBD1	-	CSTRDREGYTF	TGCAGCACCCGGGACAGGGAGGGCTACACCTTC
21	TRBV28	TRBJ2-1	TRBD2	few	CASSSTLRGSGRVGSYNEQFF	TGTGCCAGCAGCTCGACCCTCCGGGGGAGCGGGAGGGTTGGGTCCTACAATGAGCAGTTCTTC
12	TRBV28	TRBJ2-7	-	-	CASSLGGYEQYF	TGTGCCAGCAGTTTGGGGGGCTACGAGCAGTACTTC
15	TRBV7-3	TRBJ2-3	TRBD2	-	CASSLGSGRTDTQYF	TGTGCCAGCAGCTTAGGTAGCGGGAGGACAGATACGCAGTATTTT
15	TRBV29-1	TRBJ2-3	TRBD1	-	CSVLRTGPHTDTQYF	TGCAGCGTACTCCGGACAGGGCCCCACACAGATACGCAGTATTTT
15	TRBV5-1	TRBJ2-7	TRBD1	-	CASRSGGQGADEQYF	TGCGCCAGCAGATCGGGCGGACAGGGGGCGGACGAGCAGTACTTC
15	TRBV28	TRBJ1-5	-	-	CASSLPTSWGEPQHF	TGTGCCAGCAGTTTACCCACATCCTGGGGAGAGCCCCAGCATTTT
12	TRBV28	TRBJ1-1	-	-	CATSVAGSVAFF	TGTGCCACAAGCGTGGCAGGGTCCGTAGCTTTCTTT
15	TRBV13	TRBJ2-1	TRBD2	-	CAASGSGEDYNEQFF	TGTGCGGCTAGCGGGAGTGGTGAGGACTACAATGAGCAGTTCTTC
15	TRBV19	TRBJ1-1	-	few	CASSSRDMVGTEAFF	TGTGCCAGTAGTTCACGGGACATGGTCGGCACTGAAGCTTTCTTT
16	TRBV7-3	TRBJ2-6	-	-	CASSFTGSSGANVLTF	TGTGCCAGCAGCTTTACAGGGTCCTCTGGGGCCAACGTCCTGACTTTC
14	TRBV6-2/TRBV6-3	TRBJ1-5	TRBD1	-	CASSYETGVQPQHF	TGTGCCAGCAGTTATGAGACAGGGGTTCAGCCCCAGCATTTT
15	TRBV2	TRBJ2-5	-	-	CASSAAGVSQETQYF	TGTGCCAGCAGTGCGGCAGGGGTTTCACAAGAGACCCAGTACTTC
14	TRBV2	TRBJ1-1	TRBD1	few	CASSADRVFGEAFF	TGTGCCAGCAGCGCTGACAGGGTTTTCGGTGAAGCTTTCTTT
16	TRBV5-1	TRBJ1-4	-	-	CASSRNPTGDHEKLFF	TGCGCCAGCAGCCGAAACCCGACAGGAGACCATGAAAAACTGTTTTTT
15	TRBV18	TRBJ2-1	TRBD1	few	CASSQGDRAGNEQFF	TGTGCCAGCTCACAGGGGGACAGGGCAGGTAATGAGCAGTTCTTC